These 12 T cell receptor beta chains came from one sample sequenced in a study of response to subunit inactivated influenza vaccine. Each CDR3 protein gets one entry after TCRdb re-called the RT-PCR reads with MiXCR. The sample contains some 850,000 distinct CDR3 sequences, about a fifth of which appear only once. This specimen consisted of PBMCs from blood, obtained roughly 5 days after vaccination. These receptors were collected from a man between 45 and 60 years old who received an inactivated influenza vaccine.

This clonotype appeared a few times. The chain joins TRBV7-9 to TRBJ2-1; D may be TRBD2 (5 bases). Trimming removed 3 bases from V and 8 bases from J, with 11 bases in between. This CDR3 has 13 residues. CDR1 SEHNR and CDR2 FQNEAQ come from the germline V gene (reference sequence). The CDR3 DNA reads TGTGCCAGCAGCTTTGGGAGTAGGGATGAGCAGTTCTTC. Translation gives CASSFGSRDEQFF.

This chain joins TRBV7-2 and TRBJ2-7; the match to TRBD2 covers 13 bases. Germline CDR1 is SGHTA and CDR2 is FQGNSA. The V segment lost 5 bases and the J segment 7 bases; nucleotides outside the gene matches: 8. The CDR3 spans 15 residues. The CDR3 region has the DNA TGTGCCAGCAGCGCAACCGGGACTAGCGGGGCAGAGCAGTACTTC. Translating it yields CASSATGTSGAEQYF.

The chain uses TRBV11-2 and TRBJ1-5; possibly TRBD1 for D (5 bases). This CDR3 contains 15 residues. Trimming left V 1 base short and J 0 bases short, with 7 bases between. The germline V gene encodes CDR1 SGHAT and CDR2 FQNNGV. The CDR3 nucleotides read TGTGCCAGCAGCTTAGGCAGGGCTAGCAATCAGCCCCAGCATTTT. The encoded protein is CASSLGRASNQPQHF.

This clonotype was detected only a few times. The CDR3 DNA is TGTGCCATCGGGAGGTTAGCGGGGCGAACGAGCTCCTACAATGAGCAGTTCTTC. Its translation: CAIGRLAGRTSSYNEQFF. V usage is TRBV10-3 and J usage is TRBJ2-1; TRBD2 matches 8 bases. With 8 bases clipped from V and 0 bases from J, the junction kept 15 bases outside the gene matches. The CDR3 has 18 residues. The germline CDR1 and CDR2 sequences are ENHRY and SYGVKD.

The rearrangement joins TRBV20-1 to TRBJ1-1, with 8 nucleotides matching TRBD1. Losses at the gene ends were 3 bases for V and 4 bases for J; bases not matched to a gene: 7. Germline assignment: CDR1 DFQATT and CDR2 SNEGSKA (reference sequence). This CDR3 has 14 amino acids. CDR3 nucleotides: TGCAGTGCTAGCCCCCCAGGGGGCTTCACTGAAGCTTTCTTT. Its protein is CSASPPGGFTEAFF.

This clonotype was counted between two and nine times. The J gene is TRBJ1-2, the V gene TRBV6-5; 8 bases match TRBD1. This CDR3 is built from 16 residues. The germline gives CDR1 MNHEY, CDR2 SVGAGI. The junction had 11 bases not matched to a gene; V was cut back by 4 bases and J by 4 bases. CDR3 in amino acids: CASSSLPGQASYGYTF. Written as DNA, the CDR3 is TGTGCCAGCAGTTCCCTCCCGGGACAGGCCAGCTATGGCTACACCTTC.

The rearrangement links TRBV20-1 to TRBJ2-2; 7 bases align to TRBD2. Trimming took 6 bases from V and 1 from J; bases not matched to a gene: 5. CDR3 length: 14 residues. Germline CDR1 DFQATT, CDR2 SNEGSKA (reference sequence). For the CDR3, the DNA is TGCAGTGCCCAGGGACTACAGAACACCGGGGAGCTGTTTTTT. Protein: CSAQGLQNTGELFF.

The chain joins TRBV20-1 to TRBJ1-6; perhaps TRBD1 as D (6 bases). Between the trimmed V and J ends, which lost 1 base and 1 base, there was a span of 11 bases. The CDR3 covers 16 residues. Per the germline V gene, CDR1 is DFQATT and CDR2 is SNEGSKA (reference sequence). The CDR3, as DNA: TGCAGTGCTAGAGGGTCAGGGGCGTCCTATAATTCACCCCTCCACTTT. This translates into CSARGSGASYNSPLHF.

This clonotype was seen at least ten times. V usage is TRBV6-2 or TRBV6-3 and J usage is TRBJ1-2; weak D call: TRBD1 (5 bases). V was trimmed by 0 bases and J by 8 bases, leaving 10 bases between them. The CDR3 consists of 13 residues. Per germline, CDR1 MNHEY and CDR2 SVGEGT. DNA for the CDR3: TGTGCCAGCAGTTACTCATCGAGGGGCGGCTACACCTTC. It yields the protein CASSYSSRGGYTF.

This clonotype turned up a few times. V usage is TRBV7-2 and J usage is TRBJ1-2; TRBD1 matches at 8 bases. The CDR3 loop spans 16 amino acids. Germline lookup yields CDR1 SGHTA and CDR2 FQGNSA. J was trimmed by 5 bases and V by 5 bases; bases with no gene match: 13. The CDR3 spells CASSRTDRGLWYGYTF. CDR3 in DNA: TGTGCCAGCAGCCGAACTGACAGGGGACTGTGGTATGGCTACACCTTC.

V and J are TRBV7-2 and TRBJ1-1; 7 positions match TRBD1. CDR1 and CDR2 (germline): SGHTA, FQGNSA. The CDR3 totals 12 residues. With V trimmed by 5 bases and J by 10 bases, 7 bases remained unmatched. CDR3 sequence reads: CASSTGTVPAFF. In DNA, the CDR3 is TGTGCCAGCAGCACGGGGACAGTTCCAGCTTTCTTT.

This clonotype was seen many times. This chain connects TRBV7-2 to TRBJ2-3, with 9 bases fitting TRBD1. J was trimmed by 4 bases and V by 3 bases; bases with no gene match: 5. Looked up from germline, CDR1 is SGHTA and CDR2 is FQGNSA. This CDR3 has 15 amino acids. The CDR3 spells CASSLRDRVPDTQYF. The CDR3 nucleotides are TGTGCCAGCAGCTTGAGGGACAGGGTCCCAGATACGCAGTATTTT.